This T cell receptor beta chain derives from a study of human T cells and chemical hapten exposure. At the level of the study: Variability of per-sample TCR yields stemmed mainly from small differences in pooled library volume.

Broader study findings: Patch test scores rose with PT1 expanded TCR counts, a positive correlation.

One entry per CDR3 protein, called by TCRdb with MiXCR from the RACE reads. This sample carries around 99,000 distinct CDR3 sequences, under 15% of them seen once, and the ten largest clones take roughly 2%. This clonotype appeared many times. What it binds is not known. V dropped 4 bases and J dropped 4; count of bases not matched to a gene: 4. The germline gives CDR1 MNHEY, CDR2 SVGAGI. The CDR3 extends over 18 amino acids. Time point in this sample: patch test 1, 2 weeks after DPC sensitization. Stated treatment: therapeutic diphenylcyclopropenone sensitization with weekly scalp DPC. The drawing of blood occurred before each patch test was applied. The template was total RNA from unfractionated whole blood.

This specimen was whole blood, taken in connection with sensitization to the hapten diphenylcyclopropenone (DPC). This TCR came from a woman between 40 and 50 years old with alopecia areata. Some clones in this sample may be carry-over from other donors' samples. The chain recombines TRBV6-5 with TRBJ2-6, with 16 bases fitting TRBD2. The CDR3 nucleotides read TGTGCCAGCAGTTCGGGACTAGCGGGAGGGCGCGGGGCCAACGTCCTGACTTTC. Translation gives CASSSGLAGGRGANVLTF.